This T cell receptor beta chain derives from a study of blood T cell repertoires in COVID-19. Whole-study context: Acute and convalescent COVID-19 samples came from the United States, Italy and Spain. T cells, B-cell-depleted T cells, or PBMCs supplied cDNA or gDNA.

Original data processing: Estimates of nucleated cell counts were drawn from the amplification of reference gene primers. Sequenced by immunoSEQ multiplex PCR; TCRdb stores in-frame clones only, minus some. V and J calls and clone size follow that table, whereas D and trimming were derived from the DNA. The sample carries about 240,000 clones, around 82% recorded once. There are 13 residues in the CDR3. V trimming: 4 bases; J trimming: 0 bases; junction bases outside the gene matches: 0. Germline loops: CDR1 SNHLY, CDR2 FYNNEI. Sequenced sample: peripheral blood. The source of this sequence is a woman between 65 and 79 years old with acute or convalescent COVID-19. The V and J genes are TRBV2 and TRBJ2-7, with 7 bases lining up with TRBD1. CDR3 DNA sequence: TGTGCCAGCAGTGGGGACAGCTCCTACGAGCAGTACTTC. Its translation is CASSGDSSYEQYF.